The next 15 T cell receptor beta chains were all read from a single sample in a study of shared clonotypes between healthy human individuals. Assay used: immunoSEQ multiplex PCR; TCRdb lists only in-frame clones, some missing. The data contain about 1.5 million clones, roughly 96% of them singletons. The source material was naive CD4+ T cells sorted from blood. Subset reported: CD45RA+ positively selected. The source of these receptors is a man younger than 40 in good health.

The chain has TRBV7-2 and TRBJ2-3; 8 bases match TRBD2. The CDR3 length is 16 residues. With V trimmed by 5 bases and J by 5 bases, 12 bases remained unmatched. Germline CDR1 SGHTA, CDR2 FQGNSA. The CDR3 here is CASSLSPSGSRDTQYF. In DNA, the CDR3 is TGTGCCAGCAGCCTAAGCCCCAGCGGGAGTCGAGATACGCAGTATTTT. The full variable domain, with the rest looked up from reference TRBV7-2 and TRBJ2-3, is GAGVSQSPSNKVTEKGKDVELRCDPISGHTALYWYRQSLGQGLEFLIYFQGNSAPDKSGLPSDRFSAERTGGSVSTLTIQRTQQEDSAVYLCASSLSPSGSRDTQYFGPGTRLTVL.

The chain is built from TRBV28 and TRBJ1-2, with D perhaps TRBD1 (5 bases). Germline V gene sequence: CDR1 MDHEN, CDR2 SYDVKM. V lost 3 bases, J lost 4 bases, and 9 bases lay in between. This CDR3 contains 13 residues. Here the CDR3 DNA reads TGTGCCAGCAGTTTCAGGGCTTCCTATGGCTACACCTTC. Amino acid sequence: CASSFRASYGYTF.

The chain uses TRBV20-1 and TRBJ2-1; 8 bases fit TRBD2. Germline CDR1 and CDR2: DFQATT and SNEGSKA (reference sequence). V was pared by 5 bases and J by 15 bases, with 6 bases of the junction left unmatched. The CDR3 runs to 10 residues. CDR3 sequence: CSAYKRETFF. The CDR3 bases are TGCAGTGCTTATAAGCGGGAGACGTTCTTC.

The V gene is TRBV25-1, the J gene TRBJ2-3; D is unclear. Trimming pared 6 bases from V and 7 bases from J, leaving 14 bases between. The CDR3 contains 13 residues. Germline assignment: CDR1 MGHDK and CDR2 SYGVNS. The CDR3: CASSKGGVNTQYF. CDR3 bases: TGTGCCAGCAGCAAGGGTGGGGTTAATACGCAGTATTTT.

This clone was picked up one time. The V call is TRBV5-1, the J call TRBJ1-2; 7 bases are a match to TRBD1. V lost 2 bases, J lost 7 bases, and 8 bases stayed unmatched. CDR1 and CDR2 from the germline V gene are SGHRS and YFSETQ. The CDR3 contains 14 residues. CDR3 DNA sequence: TGCGCCAGCAGCTTAACAGGGGACGGGGGTGGCTACACCTTC. Its protein product is CASSLTGDGGGYTF.

The V gene is TRBV19, the J gene TRBJ2-1; D unclear. The CDR3 extends over 16 amino acids. The ends were cut back, 6 bases at V and 6 bases at J, with 21 bases in the middle. Looked up from germline, CDR1 is LNHDA and CDR2 is SQIVND (reference sequence). CDR3: CASRTTGASWGNEQFF. The CDR3 DNA sequence: TGTGCCAGTAGGACCACCGGCGCTAGTTGGGGCAATGAGCAGTTCTTC.

The chain carries TRBV7-3 and TRBJ2-2; 7 bases map to TRBD2. This CDR3 spans 15 amino acids. Germline V lookup: CDR1 SGHTA, CDR2 FQGTGA. J was trimmed by 5 bases and V by 5 bases; bases with no gene match: 8. This CDR3 is CASSPRWGGTGELFF. The DNA for the CDR3 is TGTGCCAGCAGCCCTAGGTGGGGAGGGACCGGGGAGCTGTTTTTT. The full variable domain, in which reference TRBV7-3 and TRBJ2-2 provide the parts outside the CDR3, is GAGVSQTPSNKVTEKGKYVELRCDPISGHTALYWYRQSLGQGPEFLIYFQGTGAADDSGLPNDRFFAVRPEGSVSTLKIQRTERGDSAVYLCASSPRWGGTGELFFGEGSRLTVL.

The chain uses TRBV15 and TRBJ2-2; unclear D gene. The germline V gene has CDR1 LNHNV and CDR2 YYDKDF (reference sequence). Deletions cut 2 bases from V and 7 bases from J, with 5 bases between. The CDR3 extends over 12 amino acids. The CDR3: CATSRRGGELFF. Written as DNA, the CDR3 is TGTGCCACCAGCAGACGAGGCGGGGAGCTGTTTTTT.

The chain links TRBV5-4 to TRBJ2-1; 9 positions agree with TRBD1. The CDR3 sequence is 18 residues long. V gave up 3 bases and J gave up 0 bases; unmatched junction bases: 10. The V gene's germline CDR1 is SGHNT and CDR2 YYREEE (reference sequence). CDR3 sequence: CASSWPGQGPSSYNEQFF. CDR3 in DNA: TGTGCCAGCAGCTGGCCGGGACAGGGCCCGAGCTCCTACAATGAGCAGTTCTTC.

The CDR3 sequence is CASSWTSGRDSYNEQFF. CDR3 sequence (DNA): TGTGCCAGCAGTTGGACTAGCGGGAGGGACTCCTACAATGAGCAGTTCTTC. The gene calls are TRBV28 and TRBJ2-1; TRBD2 aligns across 15 bases. In germline, CDR1 is MDHEN, CDR2 SYDVKM. CDR3 length equals 17 residues. After removal of 4 bases from V and 0 bases from J, the junction contained 1 base not matched to a gene.

This sequence joins TRBV7-6 and TRBJ2-1, with D possibly being TRBD1 (6 bases). With 2 bases removed from V and 4 bases from J, the gap between germline ends came to 9 bases. The CDR3 has 14 residues. CDR1 and CDR2 from the germline V gene are SGHVS and FNYEAQ. The CDR3 DNA sequence: TGTGCCAGCAGCTTATACAGGGCTTACAATGAGCAGTTCTTC. Protein sequence: CASSLYRAYNEQFF.

This chain uses TRBV6-1 with TRBJ2-3; 7 nucleotides agree with TRBD2. Trimming cost V 2 bases and J 0 bases; bases outside gene matches: 11. Germline loops: CDR1 MNHNS, CDR2 SASEGT. The CDR3 has 18 residues. CDR3 DNA: TGTGCCAGCAGTGAATCCCATATAGCGGGTACTAGCACAGATACGCAGTATTTT. It encodes CASSESHIAGTSTDTQYF.

The gene calls are TRBV18 and TRBJ1-3, with 10 bases matching TRBD1. The CDR3 length is 19 residues. Trimming removed 1 base from V and 2 bases from J; junction bases left unmatched: 11. The germline gives CDR1 KGHSH, CDR2 LQKENI. The CDR3 spells CASSPLRTGGAITGNTIYF. CDR3 sequence (DNA): TGTGCCAGCTCACCACTGCGGACAGGGGGTGCCATAACTGGAAACACCATATATTTT. Full variable domain (outside the CDR3, taken from reference TRBV18 and TRBJ1-3): NAGVMQNPRHLVRRRGQEARLRCSPMKGHSHVYWYRQLPEEGLKFMVYLQKENIIDESGMPKERFSAEFPKEGPSILRIQQVVRGDSAAYFCASSPLRTGGAITGNTIYFGEGSWLTVV.

The chain couples TRBV28 to TRBJ2-7; a weak D match, TRBD1 (5 bases). The length of the CDR3 is 13 residues. Trimming removed 6 bases at V and 5 bases at J, with 14 bases between. The germline gives CDR1 MDHEN, CDR2 SYDVKM. CDR3 nucleotide sequence: TGTGCCAGCAGAAGGACCAGGGTTCACGAGCAGTACTTC. Residues: CASRRTRVHEQYF.

This chain joins TRBV11-1 and TRBJ2-1, with 9 bases lining up with TRBD2. V dropped 5 bases and J dropped 4; count of bases not matched to a gene: 9. CDR3 length: 16 residues. Germline values: CDR1 SGHAT, CDR2 FQDESV (reference sequence). The CDR3 DNA reads as TGTGCCAGCAGCAAACGGACTAGCGTTCTGTACAATGAGCAGTTCTTC. Protein product: CASSKRTSVLYNEQFF.